This record looks at one TCR beta chain sequence and its context. V was trimmed by 3 bases and J by 2 bases, leaving 17 bases between them. The CDR3 is made up of 17 amino acids. CDR1 is LNHDA, CDR2 SQIVND, per germline (reference sequence). This entry is derived from a study of shared clonotypes between healthy human individuals. On the study more broadly: Donors, aged 18 to 49, were a couple of women and a few men.

At deep level, the assay was performed. Here immunoSEQ multiplex PCR was the method, and the copy in TCRdb shows in-frame clones only, minus some. The data contain about 110,000 clones, 68% of them singletons. The source material was memory CD8+ T cells sorted from blood. Subset reported: CD45RO+ cells pooled with CCR7-negative TemRA cells. This TCR was recovered from a woman aged 25 to 45 in good health. The genes are TRBV19 and TRBJ2-1; D may be TRBD2 (6 bases). The CDR3 DNA reads as TGTGCCAGTAGTATCATCGCGGGGCCATCCGCCTACAATGAGCAGTTCTTC. It codes for CASSIIAGPSAYNEQFF.